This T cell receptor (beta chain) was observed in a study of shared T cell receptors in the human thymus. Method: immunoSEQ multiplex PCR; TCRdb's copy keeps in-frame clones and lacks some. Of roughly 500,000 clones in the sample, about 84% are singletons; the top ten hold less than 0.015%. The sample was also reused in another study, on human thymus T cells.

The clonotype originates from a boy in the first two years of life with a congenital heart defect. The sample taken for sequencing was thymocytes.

The CDR3 coding sequence is TGCGCCAGCAGCACTCAGGGGACTGAAGCTTTCTTT. This gives the protein CASSTQGTEAFF. The chain is built from TRBV5-1 and TRBJ1-1, with D perhaps matching TRBD1 (6 bases). The CDR3 is 12 residues long. Germline loops: CDR1 SGHRS, CDR2 YFSETQ. V was clipped by 4 bases and J by 5 bases, with 9 bases between them.